This T cell receptor (beta chain) came from a study of tumor-infiltrating lymphocytes in oesophageal squamous cell carcinoma. The CDR3 totals 18 residues. Germline values: CDR1 SGHVS, CDR2 FNYEAQ. Losses at the gene ends were 2 bases for V and 4 bases for J; bases not matched to a gene: 14. TCRdb re-analysed the PCR reads in MiXCR, keeping a single row per CDR3 protein. Among roughly 14,000 distinct CDR3 sequences listed, roughly 54% were seen once. Material for sequencing was esophageal tumor tissue. This TCR came from a female donor with esophageal squamous cell carcinoma. This sequence joins TRBV7-6 and TRBJ2-1; 7 nucleotides match TRBD2. The CDR3 coding sequence is TGTGCCAGCAGCTTATCTGCCCCACCGGGACTAAGGTACAATGAGCAGTTCTTC. Amino acids: CASSLSAPPGLRYNEQFF.